What follows are 4 T cell receptor beta chains derived from one specimen sequenced in a study of cytotoxic CD8 clonotypes in ibrutinib-treated CLL. Clones were read by immunoSEQ multiplex PCR, and TCRdb kept only the in-frame ones, dropping some. The sample holds 330,000 or so clones, roughly 67% seen once. The sequencing here drew on PBMCs, taken after 36 months of ibrutinib treatment. All receptors come from a human donor with chronic lymphocytic leukemia.

The V and J genes are TRBV14 and TRBJ1-2, with a tentative D call TRBD1 (6 bases). There are 15 residues in the CDR3. The germline V gene has CDR1 SGHDN and CDR2 FVKESK. The ends were cut back, 2 bases at V and 4 bases at J, with 14 bases in the middle. CDR3 in DNA: TGTGCCAGCAGCCAAATAGTGGACAGATTCTATGGCTACACCTTC. Encoded protein: CASSQIVDRFYGYTF.

The J gene is TRBJ2-1, the V gene TRBV29-1, with D unresolved. CDR3 length equals 11 residues. The V end was cut by 4 bases, the J end by 5 bases, with 6 bases between. Per germline, CDR1 SQVTM and CDR2 ANQGSEA. CDR3 region: CSVVADNEQFF. DNA of the CDR3: TGCAGCGTTGTGGCGGACAATGAGCAGTTCTTC.

This clone has a handful of counts. The genes are TRBV7-3 and TRBJ2-1; unclear D gene. The V gene's germline CDR1 is SGHTA and CDR2 FQGTGA. Between the trimmed V and J ends, which lost 4 bases and 2 bases, there was a span of 12 bases. This CDR3 spans 15 amino acids. CDR3 loop: CASSSAVGTYNEQFF. CDR3 nucleotide sequence: TGTGCCAGCAGCTCGGCTGTGGGCACCTACAATGAGCAGTTCTTC.

V gene TRBV29-1 combines with J gene TRBJ1-2; maybe TRBD1 (6 bases). The CDR3 is 14 amino acids. Trimming removed 6 bases from V and 8 bases from J, with 22 bases in between. Germline V CDR1 and CDR2: SQVTM, ANQGSEA. The DNA of the CDR3 is TGCAGCGTCGCCCAAACAGGGATCAAGGAAGGCTACACCTTC. It is translated as CSVAQTGIKEGYTF.